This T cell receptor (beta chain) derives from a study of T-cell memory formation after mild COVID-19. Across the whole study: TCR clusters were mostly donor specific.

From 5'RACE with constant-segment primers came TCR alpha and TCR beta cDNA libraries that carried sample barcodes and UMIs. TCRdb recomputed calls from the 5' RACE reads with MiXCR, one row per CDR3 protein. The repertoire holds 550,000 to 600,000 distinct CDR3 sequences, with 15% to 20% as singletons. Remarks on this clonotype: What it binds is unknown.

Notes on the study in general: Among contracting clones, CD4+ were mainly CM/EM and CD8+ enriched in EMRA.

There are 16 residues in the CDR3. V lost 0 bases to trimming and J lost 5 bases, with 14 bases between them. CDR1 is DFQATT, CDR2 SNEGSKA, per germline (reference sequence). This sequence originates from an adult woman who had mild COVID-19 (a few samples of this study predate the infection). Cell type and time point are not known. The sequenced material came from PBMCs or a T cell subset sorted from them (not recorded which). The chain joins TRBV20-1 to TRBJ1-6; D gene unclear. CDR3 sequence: CSARDSSSPNNSPLHF. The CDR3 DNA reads TGCAGTGCTAGAGACTCCTCAAGCCCGAATAATTCACCCCTCCACTTT.